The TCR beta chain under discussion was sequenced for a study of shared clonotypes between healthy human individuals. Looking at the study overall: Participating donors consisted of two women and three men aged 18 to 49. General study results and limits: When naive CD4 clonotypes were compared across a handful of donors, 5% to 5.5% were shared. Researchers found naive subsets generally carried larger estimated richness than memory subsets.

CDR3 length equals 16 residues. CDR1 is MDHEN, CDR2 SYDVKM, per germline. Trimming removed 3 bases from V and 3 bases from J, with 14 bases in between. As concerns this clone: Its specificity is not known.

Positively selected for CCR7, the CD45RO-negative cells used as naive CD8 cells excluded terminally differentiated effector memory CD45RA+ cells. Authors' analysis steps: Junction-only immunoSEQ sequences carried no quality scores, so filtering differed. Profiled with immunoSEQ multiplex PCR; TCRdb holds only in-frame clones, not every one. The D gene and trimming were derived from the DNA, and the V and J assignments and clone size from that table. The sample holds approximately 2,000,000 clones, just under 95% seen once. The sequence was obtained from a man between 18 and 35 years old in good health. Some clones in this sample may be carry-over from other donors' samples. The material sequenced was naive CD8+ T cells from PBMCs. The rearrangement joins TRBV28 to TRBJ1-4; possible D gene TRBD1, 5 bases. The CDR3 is CASSFRRTYPNEKLFF. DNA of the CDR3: TGTGCCAGCAGTTTCAGAAGGACATATCCTAATGAAAAACTGTTTTTT.